This T cell receptor beta chain was sequenced for a study of identical twins. No donor was unhealthy or non-Caucasian. Germline CDR1 is SNHLY and CDR2 is FYNNEI. V lost 6 bases to trimming and J lost 3 bases, with 7 bases between them. The CDR3 covers 12 residues. Whole-study results and caveats: Modelling underestimated the level of out-of-frame TCR alpha sharing observed in monozygotic twins.

TCRdb reprocessed the 5' RACE reads via MiXCR and lists one record per CDR3 protein. The table includes roughly 720,000 distinct CDR3 sequences, roughly 18% detected once. Points on this clonotype: Its antigen is undetermined.

The data also belong to a second study, concerning T cells expressing NK-cell markers.

This rearrangement joins TRBV2 to TRBJ2-3; D remains ambiguous. Sequencing was done on a sample of PBMCs. The TCR was taken from a woman aged 18-29 years in good health. CDR3 bases: TGTGCCAGCAGGAGCTTGACAGATACGCAGTATTTT. Protein sequence: CASRSLTDTQYF.